Shown below are 27 T cell receptor beta chains from a single sample sequenced in a study of PD-1 blockade in mismatch repair-deficient tumors. Profiling relied on immunoSEQ multiplex PCR, and the TCRdb table lists in-frame clones only, not all of them. This sample carries about 67,000 clones, 70% to 85% of them seen once, and the ten largest clones take about 5%. The material was peripheral blood, obtained 2 weeks after starting pembrolizumab. The receptors shown here come from an adult with mismatch repair-deficient cancer.

This sequence joins TRBV7-2 and TRBJ2-1; no clear D. Germline-derived CDR1 and CDR2 are SGHTA and FQGNSA. V was clipped by 5 bases and J by 8 bases, with 7 bases between them. The CDR3 extends over 11 amino acids. CDR3 loop: CASSLMHEQFF. DNA for the CDR3: TGTGCCAGCAGCCTTATGCATGAGCAGTTCTTC. Full variable domain (rest looked up from reference TRBV7-2 and TRBJ2-1): GAGVSQSPSNKVTEKGKDVELRCDPISGHTALYWYRQSLGQGLEFLIYFQGNSAPDKSGLPSDRFSAERTGGSVSTLTIQRTQQEDSAVYLCASSLMHEQFFGPGTRLTVL.

The chain carries TRBV5-1 and TRBJ2-3; 12 bases map to TRBD2. CDR1 and CDR2 (germline): SGHRS, YFSETQ. The CDR3 loop spans 15 amino acids. With 2 bases clipped from V and 3 bases from J, the junction kept 1 base outside the gene matches. The CDR3 nucleotides read TGCGCCAGCAGCTTAGGGACTAGCGGGACAGATACGCAGTATTTT. It encodes CASSLGTSGTDTQYF. The entire variable domain, with the rest obtained from reference TRBV5-1 and TRBJ2-3, is as follows: KAGVTQTPRYLIKTRGQQVTLSCSPISGHRSVSWYQQTPGQGLQFLFEYFSETQRNKGNFPGRFSGRQFSNSRSEMNVSTLELGDSALYLCASSLGTSGTDTQYFGPGTRLTVL.

V usage is TRBV30 and J usage is TRBJ2-1; maybe TRBD1 (6 bases). V lost 6 bases, J lost 9 bases, and 12 bases lay in between. In germline, CDR1 is GTSNPN, CDR2 SVGIG (reference sequence). CDR3 length equals 11 residues. The CDR3 nucleotides are TGTGCCTGTAAACTAGGGGGTGAGCAGTTCTTC. Protein product: CACKLGGEQFF.

The CDR3 is CASSYGSEQYF. CDR3 DNA: TGCGCCAGCAGCTACGGCTCCGAGCAGTACTTC. The chain carries TRBV5-1 and TRBJ2-7; D ambiguous. The V gene lost 3 bases and the J gene lost 6 bases, with 7 bases spanning the gap. Germline V gene lookup returns CDR1 SGHRS and CDR2 YFSETQ. The CDR3 loop spans 11 amino acids.

The chain combines TRBV11-2 with TRBJ2-2; D might be TRBD2 (5 bases). Germline loops: CDR1 SGHAT, CDR2 FQNNGV. The CDR3 loop spans 13 amino acids. Deletions cut 4 bases from V and 8 bases from J, with 11 bases between. CDR3 DNA sequence: TGTGCCAGCAGCTCTAAAGCGGCGGGGGAGCTGTTTTTT. Protein: CASSSKAAGELFF.

This chain's CDR3 is CASLTGTGFYEQYF. CDR3 sequence (DNA): TGTGCCAGCCTGACCGGGACAGGGTTCTACGAGCAGTACTTC. The chain recombines TRBV28 with TRBJ2-7; 9 bases are a match to TRBD1. The junction had 8 bases not matched to a gene; V was cut back by 8 bases and J by 3 bases. The CDR3 extends over 14 amino acids. CDR1 and CDR2 from the germline V gene are MDHEN and SYDVKM. The whole variable domain, filled in from reference TRBV28 and TRBJ2-7, reads DVKVTQSSRYLVKRTGEKVFLECVQDMDHENMFWYRQDPGLGLRLIYFSYDVKMKEKGDIPEGYSVSREKKERFSLILESASTNQTSMYLCASLTGTGFYEQYFGPGTRLTVT.

This rearrangement joins TRBV7-9 to TRBJ1-1; no clear D gene. Trimming pared 0 bases from V and 6 bases from J, leaving 11 bases between. CDR1 SEHNR and CDR2 FQNEAQ come from the germline V gene (reference sequence). This CDR3 has 14 amino acids. This CDR3 reads CASSLAQLSAEAFF. The DNA of the CDR3 is TGTGCCAGCAGCTTAGCGCAGCTTTCGGCTGAAGCTTTCTTT.

This CDR3 is CASSEGGNYGYTF. In DNA, the CDR3 is TGTGCCAGCAGTGAAGGGGGGAACTATGGCTACACCTTC. The gene calls are TRBV6-1 and TRBJ1-2; tentative D call: TRBD1 (5 bases). This CDR3 has 13 amino acids. From germline, CDR1 is MNHNS and CDR2 SASEGT. Trimming left V 1 base short and J 2 bases short, with 5 bases between.

At least ten counts were recorded for this clone. V and J are TRBV7-2 and TRBJ1-2; 9 bases are shared with TRBD1. CDR1 is SGHTA, CDR2 FQGNSA, per germline. The CDR3 length is 15 residues. V shed 6 bases and J 6 bases; nucleotides not matched to a gene: 11. The CDR3 loop reads CASSRYGTGFDGYTF. The CDR3 nucleotides are TGTGCCAGCAGTCGTTACGGGACAGGGTTCGATGGCTACACCTTC.

V and J are TRBV10-3 and TRBJ2-7, with 7 bases identical to TRBD2. J lost 4 bases, V lost 1 base, and 10 bases had no gene match. The germline CDR1 and CDR2 sequences are ENHRY and SYGVKD. This CDR3 spans 16 amino acids. The CDR3, as DNA: TGTGCCATCAGTGAGTACGCCGGGACTAAATTTTACGAGCAGTACTTC. Its protein is CAISEYAGTKFYEQYF.

The table lists this clone with a few counts. CDR3 protein: CAWSVLYGYTF. The CDR3 nucleotides are TGTGCCTGGAGTGTACTATATGGCTACACCTTC. The rearrangement uses TRBV30 and TRBJ1-2; D is ambiguous. There are 11 residues in the CDR3. Trimming removed 0 bases from V and 5 bases from J, with 4 bases in between. Germline assignment: CDR1 GTSNPN and CDR2 SVGIG (reference sequence).

The V call is TRBV5-6, the J call TRBJ2-7, with TRBD1 matching 8 bases. CDR3 size: 15 residues. The V and J ends lost 4 bases and 2 bases, in that order; junction bases with no gene match: 8. Germline V gives CDR1 SGHDT, CDR2 YYEEEE. The CDR3 reads CASSRQGPTPYEQYF. In nucleotides, the CDR3 is TGTGCCAGCAGCCGACAGGGGCCCACCCCCTACGAGCAGTACTTC.

Note on this clone: At one end the junction does not follow the germline gene, possibly because of a read error. The chain combines TRBV7-7 with TRBJ2-2; 7 bases are shared with TRBD1. This CDR3 is 15 amino acids long. Germline CDR1 and CDR2: SSHAT and FNYEAQ (reference sequence). For the CDR3, the DNA is TGTGCTAGCAGCCGAGAGACAGGGCGGACCGGGGAGCTGTTTTTT. Translated, it gives CASSRETGRTGELFF.

This clone came up a few times. V gene TRBV7-8 combines with J gene TRBJ1-4; no firm D call. This CDR3 has 11 amino acids. Germline V gene lookup returns CDR1 SGHVS and CDR2 FQNEAQ. Trimming left V 5 bases short and J 7 bases short, with 5 bases between. The CDR3: CASSPLEKLFF. CDR3 nucleotides: TGTGCCAGCAGCCCCCTTGAAAAACTGTTTTTT. Together with reference TRBV7-8 and TRBJ1-4, the CDR3 gives the full variable domain: GAGVSQSPRYKVAKRGQDVALRCDPISGHVSLFWYQQALGQGPEFLTYFQNEAQLDKSGLPSDRFFAERPEGSVSTLKIQRTQQEDSAVYLCASSPLEKLFFGSGTQLSVL.

This rearrangement joins TRBV11-3 to TRBJ2-1; D is uncertain. The CDR3 is 15 amino acids. In germline, CDR1 is SGHNT, CDR2 YENEEA. With 5 bases removed from V and 0 bases from J, the gap between germline ends came to 11 bases. The CDR3 sequence: CASSAYLGSYNEQFF. The CDR3 DNA reads TGTGCCAGCAGCGCTTACTTGGGCTCCTACAATGAGCAGTTCTTC.

The V call is TRBV27, the J call TRBJ1-2; D unresolved. V lost 0 bases and J 0 bases, leaving 14 bases between the germline ends. The germline gives CDR1 MNHEY, CDR2 SMNVEV (reference sequence). The CDR3 totals 17 residues. CDR3 protein: CASSLSMSRWTNYGYTF. The CDR3 DNA reads TGTGCCAGCAGTTTATCGATGAGTCGTTGGACTAACTATGGCTACACCTTC.

The rearrangement joins TRBV6-4 to TRBJ2-1, with 13 bases that match TRBD2. V lost 6 bases, J lost 6 bases, and 14 bases stayed unmatched. The CDR3 runs to 18 residues. Germline CDR1 is MRHNA and CDR2 is SNTAGT. CDR3 loop: CASRASVSGLAGANEQFF. Here the CDR3 DNA reads TGTGCCAGCAGAGCTAGCGTATCAGGACTAGCGGGAGCCAATGAGCAGTTCTTC.

V is TRBV5-4 and J is TRBJ2-1; maybe TRBD2 (7 bases). V was pared by 2 bases and J by 1 base, with 10 bases between. The CDR3 runs 15 residues. CDR1 SGHNT and CDR2 YYREEE come from the germline V gene (reference sequence). In nucleotides, the CDR3 is TGTGCCAGCAGCTTAGGGGGGGCGTCCTACAATGAGCAGTTCTTC. Protein: CASSLGGASYNEQFF.

J is TRBJ1-3 and V is TRBV29-1; D uncertain. There are 13 residues in the CDR3. Germline V gives CDR1 SQVTM, CDR2 ANQGSEA. The V and J ends lost 3 bases and 0 bases respectively, with 6 bases between them. CDR3 nucleotides: TGCAGCGTTGAGGTCGACTCTGGAAACACCATATATTTT. It is translated as CSVEVDSGNTIYF.

V gene TRBV5-4 combines with J gene TRBJ1-2; 8 bases agree with TRBD1. Germline-derived CDR1 and CDR2 are SGHNT and YYREEE (reference sequence). The junction had 17 bases not matched to a gene; V was cut back by 1 base and J by 3 bases. CDR3 length: 19 amino acids. For the CDR3, the DNA is TGTGCCAGCAGCTTGACTCCGCCCTCGTCGGGACAGGTCTACTATGGCTACACCTTC. Translating gives CASSLTPPSSGQVYYGYTF.

The rearrangement joins TRBV5-1 to TRBJ1-4, with 11 bases identical to TRBD1. V shed 4 bases and J 4 bases; nucleotides not matched to a gene: 3. The CDR3 loop spans 15 amino acids. Germline V gives CDR1 SGHRS, CDR2 YFSETQ. The CDR3 spells CASSPGQGDNEKLFF. The DNA of the CDR3 is TGCGCCAGCAGCCCGGGACAGGGGGATAATGAAAAACTGTTTTTT. Complete variable domain (other parts from reference TRBV5-1 and TRBJ1-4): KAGVTQTPRYLIKTRGQQVTLSCSPISGHRSVSWYQQTPGQGLQFLFEYFSETQRNKGNFPGRFSGRQFSNSRSEMNVSTLELGDSALYLCASSPGQGDNEKLFFGSGTQLSVL.

The CDR3 loop reads CASTHDTYNEQFF. In DNA form, the CDR3 reads TGTGCCAGTACCCACGACACCTACAATGAGCAGTTCTTC. This chain joins TRBV19 and TRBJ2-1, with D uncertain. Germline V CDR1 and CDR2: LNHDA, SQIVND (reference sequence). V lost 7 bases, J lost 2 bases, and 9 bases lay in between. The CDR3 consists of 13 residues.

The count of this clone is one. The chain has TRBV6-6 and TRBJ2-4; D possibly matches TRBD1 or TRBD2 (5 bases each). Trimming removed 2 bases at V and 2 bases at J, with 13 bases between. CDR3 length: 16 residues. Germline V gene sequence: CDR1 MNHNY, CDR2 SVGAGI (reference sequence). The CDR3 reads CASSYTYEGPKNIQYF. CDR3 in DNA: TGTGCCAGCAGTTACACGTACGAGGGACCCAAAAACATTCAGTACTTC.

The chain uses TRBV5-1 and TRBJ2-1; TRBD2 matches at 7 bases. The trim removed 2 bases at V and 7 bases at J, leaving 9 bases unmatched. CDR1 SGHRS and CDR2 YFSETQ come from the germline V gene. The CDR3 has 15 amino acids. The CDR3 sequence is CASSLSRGRGNEQFF. The CDR3 DNA sequence: TGCGCCAGCAGCTTATCGCGCGGGAGAGGGAATGAGCAGTTCTTC.

V gene TRBV11-3 combines with J gene TRBJ1-1; 9 nucleotides agree with TRBD1. This CDR3 region has 13 residues. Per the germline V gene, CDR1 is SGHNT and CDR2 is YENEEA. V trimming: 4 bases; J trimming: 12 bases; junction bases outside the gene matches: 9. The CDR3 sequence is CASSWSGTGITFF. CDR3 sequence (DNA): TGTGCCAGCAGCTGGTCCGGGACAGGGATTACTTTCTTT.

This clone came up a few times. This chain joins TRBV19 and TRBJ2-1, with unresolved D. The CDR3 spans 14 residues. Trimming took off 4 bases at V and 5 bases at J, with 12 bases between the two ends. Germline V gene sequence: CDR1 LNHDA, CDR2 SQIVND (reference sequence). The CDR3 DNA is TGTGCCAGTAGTAGCCTGACCCGAAACAATGAGCAGTTCTTC. This encodes CASSSLTRNNEQFF.

This rearrangement joins TRBV15 to TRBJ1-5, with D possibly being TRBD1 (5 bases). The CDR3 is 20 residues long. The V gene's germline CDR1 is LNHNV and CDR2 YYDKDF (reference sequence). V was clipped by 2 bases and J by 0 bases, with 23 bases between them. CDR3 bases: TGTGCCACCAGCAGAAAGAACCGGGACGGTAGACTATATAGCAATCAGCCCCAGCATTTT. It translates to CATSRKNRDGRLYSNQPQHF.